This T cell receptor beta chain is from a study of T-cell memory formation after mild COVID-19. Background on the study: Largely donor-specific sequence clusters came from two donors.

On this clonotype itself: What it binds is not known.

Study-wide results and caveats: CD8+ contracting clones occupied EMRA, while CD4+ ones occupied mainly CM and EM. Day 15 to 85 contractors were CD4/CD8 balanced; later expanders leaned CD4+.

The TCR alpha and TCR beta cDNA libraries, bearing sample barcodes and UMIs, were generated by 5'RACE using constant-segment primers. TCRdb itself ran the 5' RACE reads through MiXCR, one entry per CDR3 protein. The table has about 250,000 distinct CDR3 sequences, 15% seen once; the top ten hold over 2%. This CDR3 has 14 amino acids. Germline trimming cut 3 bases from V and 9 bases from J; bases unmatched to any gene: 6. Germline V gives CDR1 DFQATT, CDR2 SNEGSKA (reference sequence). This clonotype originated in an adult woman who had mild COVID-19 (a few samples of this study predate the infection). Cell type and time point are not known. The chain uses TRBV20-1 and TRBJ2-1; TRBD2 matches 12 bases. What was sequenced was PBMCs or a T cell subset sorted from them (not recorded which). CDR3 in amino acids: CSASWTSGNSEQFF. The DNA of the CDR3 is TGCAGTGCTAGCTGGACTAGCGGGAACAGTGAGCAGTTCTTC.